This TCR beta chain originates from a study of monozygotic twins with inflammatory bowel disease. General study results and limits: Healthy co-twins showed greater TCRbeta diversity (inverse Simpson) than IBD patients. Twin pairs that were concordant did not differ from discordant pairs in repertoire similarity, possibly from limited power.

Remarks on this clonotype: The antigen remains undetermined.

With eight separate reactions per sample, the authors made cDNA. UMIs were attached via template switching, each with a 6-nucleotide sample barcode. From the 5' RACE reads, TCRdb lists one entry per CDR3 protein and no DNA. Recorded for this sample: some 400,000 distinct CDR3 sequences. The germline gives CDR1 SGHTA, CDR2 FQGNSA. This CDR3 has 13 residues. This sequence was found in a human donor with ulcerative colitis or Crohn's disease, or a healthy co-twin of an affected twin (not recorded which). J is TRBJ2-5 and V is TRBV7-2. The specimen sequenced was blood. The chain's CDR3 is CASSLILQETQYF.